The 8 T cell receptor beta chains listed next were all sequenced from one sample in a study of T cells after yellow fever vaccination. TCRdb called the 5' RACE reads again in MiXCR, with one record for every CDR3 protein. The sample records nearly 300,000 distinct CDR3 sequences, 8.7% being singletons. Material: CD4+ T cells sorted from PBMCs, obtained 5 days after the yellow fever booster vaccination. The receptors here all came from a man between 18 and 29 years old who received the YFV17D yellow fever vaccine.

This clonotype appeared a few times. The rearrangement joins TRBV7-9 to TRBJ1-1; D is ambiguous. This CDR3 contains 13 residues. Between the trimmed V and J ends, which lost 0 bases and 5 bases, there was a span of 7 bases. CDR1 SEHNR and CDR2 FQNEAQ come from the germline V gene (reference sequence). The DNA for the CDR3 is TGTGCCAGCAGCTTAGCTCGGGTAACTGAAGCTTTCTTT. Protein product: CASSLARVTEAFF. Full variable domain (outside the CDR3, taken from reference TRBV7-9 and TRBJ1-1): DTGVSQNPRHKITKRGQNVTFRCDPISEHNRLYWYRQTLGQGPEFLTYFQNEAQLEKSRLLSDRFSAERPKGSFSTLEIQRTEQGDSAMYLCASSLARVTEAFFGQGTRLTVV.

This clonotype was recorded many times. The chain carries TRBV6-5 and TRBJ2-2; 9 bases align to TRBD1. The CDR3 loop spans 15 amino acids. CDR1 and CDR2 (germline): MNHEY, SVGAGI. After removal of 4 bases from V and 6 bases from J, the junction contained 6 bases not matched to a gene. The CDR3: CASSSTGGKSGELFF. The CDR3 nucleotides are TGTGCCAGCAGTTCGACAGGGGGGAAGTCCGGGGAGCTGTTTTTT.

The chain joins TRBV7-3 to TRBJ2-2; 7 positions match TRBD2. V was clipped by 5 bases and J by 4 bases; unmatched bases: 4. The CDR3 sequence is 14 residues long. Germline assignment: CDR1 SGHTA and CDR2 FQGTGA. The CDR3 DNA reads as TGTGCCAGCAGCCGGGGGGACTCCACCGGGGAGCTGTTTTTT. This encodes CASSRGDSTGELFF.

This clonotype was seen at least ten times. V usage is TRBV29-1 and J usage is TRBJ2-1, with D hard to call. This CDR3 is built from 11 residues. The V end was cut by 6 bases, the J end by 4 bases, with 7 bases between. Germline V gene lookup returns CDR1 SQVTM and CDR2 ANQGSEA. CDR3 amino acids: CSVAKYNEQFF. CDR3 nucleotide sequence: TGCAGCGTCGCGAAGTACAATGAGCAGTTCTTC.

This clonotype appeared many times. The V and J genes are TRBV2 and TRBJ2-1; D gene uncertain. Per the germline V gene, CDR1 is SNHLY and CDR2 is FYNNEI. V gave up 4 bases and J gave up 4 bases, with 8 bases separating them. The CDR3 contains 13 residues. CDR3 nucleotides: TGTGCCAGCAGTGTACTCGGATACAATGAGCAGTTCTTC. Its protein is CASSVLGYNEQFF.

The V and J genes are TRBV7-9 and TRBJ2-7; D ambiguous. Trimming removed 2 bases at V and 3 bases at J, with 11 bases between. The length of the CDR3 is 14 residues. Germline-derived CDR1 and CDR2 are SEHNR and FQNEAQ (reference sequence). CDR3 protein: CASSLWDWDYEQYF. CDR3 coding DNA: TGTGCCAGCAGCTTATGGGATTGGGACTACGAGCAGTACTTC.

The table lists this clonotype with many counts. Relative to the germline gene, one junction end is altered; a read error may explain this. The CDR3 nucleotides read TGTGCGAGCAGGGCTAGCGGGGGAGGATACAATGAGCAGTTCTTC. Its protein is CASRASGGGYNEQFF. This chain uses TRBV7-2 with TRBJ2-1; 10 bases are a match to TRBD2. CDR3 length: 15 residues. The germline gives CDR1 SGHTA, CDR2 FQGNSA.

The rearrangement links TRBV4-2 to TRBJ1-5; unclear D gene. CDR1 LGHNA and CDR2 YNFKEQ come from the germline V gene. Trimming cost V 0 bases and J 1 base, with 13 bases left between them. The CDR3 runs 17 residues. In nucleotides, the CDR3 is TGTGCCAGCAGCCAAGATGGCGGCAGGATGAGCAATCAGCCCCAGCATTTT. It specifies CASSQDGGRMSNQPQHF.